This T cell receptor beta chain was sequenced for a study of cytomegalovirus exposure and HLA in healthy donors. The CDR3 runs 14 residues. The V end was cut by 6 bases, the J end by 7 bases, with 13 bases between. Germline CDR1 and CDR2: SEHNR and FQNEAQ (reference sequence). Worth noting for this clone: The antigen remains unidentified.

PCR was performed using 60 Vbeta and 13 Jbeta primers. Assay: immunoSEQ multiplex PCR; the TCRdb copy retains only in-frame clones and omits some. This table holds 130,000 to 150,000 clones, roughly four fifths found once. Points from the study as a whole: Segments of the TCR beta V type were, in most cases, productive about 90% or about 30% of the time in an earlier analysis.

The clonotype comes from a human donor in good health. The specimen was PBMCs. The chain couples TRBV7-9 to TRBJ1-6; D not certain. The CDR3 sequence: CASSFNEINSPLHF. For the CDR3, the DNA is TGTGCCAGCAGTTTCAATGAGATCAATTCACCCCTCCACTTT.